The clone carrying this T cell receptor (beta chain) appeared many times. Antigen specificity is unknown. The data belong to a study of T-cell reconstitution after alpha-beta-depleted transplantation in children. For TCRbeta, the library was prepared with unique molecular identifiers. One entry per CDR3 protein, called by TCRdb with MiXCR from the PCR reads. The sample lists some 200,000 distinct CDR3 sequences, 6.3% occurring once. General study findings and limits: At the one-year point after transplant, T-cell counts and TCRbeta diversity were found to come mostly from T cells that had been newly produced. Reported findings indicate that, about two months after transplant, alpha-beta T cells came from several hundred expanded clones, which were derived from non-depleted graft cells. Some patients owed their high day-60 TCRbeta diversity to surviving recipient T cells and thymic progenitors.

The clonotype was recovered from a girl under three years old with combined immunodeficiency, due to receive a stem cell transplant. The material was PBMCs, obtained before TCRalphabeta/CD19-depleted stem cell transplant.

CDR3 DNA: TGCAGTGCCACACTAGTGAAGAACACCGGGGAGCTGTTTTTT. Its translation is CSATLVKNTGELFF. This rearrangement joins TRBV20-1 to TRBJ2-2, with a possible D match to TRBD2 (5 bases). This CDR3 comprises 14 residues. Germline loops: CDR1 DFQATT, CDR2 SNEGSKA (reference sequence). V lost 6 bases and J 1 base, leaving 12 bases between the germline ends.